Listed here are 9 T cell receptor beta chains from one sample, sequenced in a study of a mutant IDH1 vaccine in newly diagnosed glioma. Specified time point: week 5, during vaccination. In every dose of vaccine, 300 ug of mutant IDH1 20-mer peptide was given alongside topical imiquimod. Here immunoSEQ multiplex PCR was the method, and the copy in TCRdb shows in-frame clones only, minus some. The sample consists of more than 25,000 clones, approximately 79% of them appearing once. The antigens of these receptors remain unknown. The material sequenced was PBMCs, taken from a glioma patient whose treatment included an IDH1 peptide vaccine. The receptors here all came from a man in his forties with glioma. Some clones in this sample may be carry-over from other donors' samples.

The chain recombines TRBV7-9 with TRBJ1-2; 7 positions match TRBD1. J was trimmed by 0 bases and V by 1 base; bases with no gene match: 5. Germline V CDR1 and CDR2: SEHNR, FQNEAQ (reference sequence). There are 16 residues in the CDR3. This CDR3 is CASSLVGQEANYGYTF. The CDR3 nucleotides read TGTGCCAGCAGCTTAGTTGGACAGGAAGCTAACTATGGCTACACCTTC. Combining the CDR3 with reference TRBV7-9 and TRBJ1-2 gives the whole variable domain DTGVSQNPRHKITKRGQNVTFRCDPISEHNRLYWYRQTLGQGPEFLTYFQNEAQLEKSRLLSDRFSAERPKGSFSTLEIQRTEQGDSAMYLCASSLVGQEANYGYTFGSGTRLTVV.

The chain joins TRBV4-1 to TRBJ1-5; D uncertain. The CDR3 covers 15 residues. V lost 0 bases and J lost 4, with 10 bases in between. Germline V lookup: CDR1 MGHRA, CDR2 YSYEKL. As DNA, the CDR3 is TGCGCCAGCAGCCAAGAAGCAAGAAGTAATCAGCCCCAGCATTTT. Translated: CASSQEARSNQPQHF.

The gene calls are TRBV10-3 and TRBJ2-3; 7 nucleotides match TRBD1. V was pared by 3 bases and J by 2 bases, with 5 bases of the junction left unmatched. The CDR3 is 15 residues long. Germline CDR1 ENHRY, CDR2 SYGVKD. The CDR3: CAISEGDRNTDTQYF. CDR3 sequence (DNA): TGTGCCATCAGTGAAGGGGACAGAAACACAGATACGCAGTATTTT.

The chain joins TRBV27 to TRBJ2-7, with D possibly being TRBD2 (6 bases). This CDR3 comprises 16 residues. The germline V gene encodes CDR1 MNHEY and CDR2 SMNVEV (reference sequence). Trimming removed 7 bases from V and 0 bases from J, with 19 bases in between. The CDR3 nucleotides are TGTGCCAGCACCCCATTTGGAGGGCCGAGCTCCTACGAGCAGTACTTC. It specifies CASTPFGGPSSYEQYF.

The gene calls are TRBV4-1 and TRBJ1-1, with TRBD1 matching over 7 bases. The germline V gene encodes CDR1 MGHRA and CDR2 YSYEKL. This CDR3 spans 15 amino acids. Unmatched junction bases numbered 5, after V lost 3 bases and J lost 1 base. The CDR3 sequence: CASSQFGTANTEAFF. In DNA form, the CDR3 reads TGCGCCAGCAGCCAGTTCGGGACAGCGAACACTGAAGCTTTCTTT.

V and J are TRBV4-3 and TRBJ1-4; D perhaps matches TRBD1 (6 bases). CDR1 and CDR2 (germline): LGHNA, YSLEER. V was cut by 1 base and J by 8 bases, with 14 bases left in between. This CDR3 is built from 15 residues. DNA of the CDR3: TGCGCCAGCAGCCAAGTGGGCAGGGGAAGGGAAAAACTGTTTTTT. Its translation: CASSQVGRGREKLFF.

CDR3 nucleotides: TGCGCCAGCAGCCTGCGGGGGGGCCGTGGCTACACCTTC. It is translated as CASSLRGGRGYTF. The chain employs TRBV5-1 and TRBJ1-2; perhaps TRBD1 as D (6 bases). The CDR3 loop spans 13 amino acids. V shed 4 bases and J shed 7 bases, with 14 bases lying between them. Germline CDR1 is SGHRS and CDR2 is YFSETQ.

The V call is TRBV18, the J call TRBJ1-1, with TRBD1 identical over 10 bases. This CDR3 is 16 amino acids long. The germline V gene has CDR1 KGHSH and CDR2 LQKENI. With V trimmed by 6 bases and J by 3 bases, 10 bases remained unmatched. CDR3 bases: TGTGCCAGCTCGCGGACAGGGGGACTTATCGACACTGAAGCTTTCTTT. It codes for CASSRTGGLIDTEAFF.

The rearrangement uses TRBV19 and TRBJ2-1; a possible D gene is TRBD2 (5 bases). The CDR3 consists of 15 residues. CDR1 and CDR2 (germline): LNHDA, SQIVND (reference sequence). V gave up 3 bases and J gave up 3 bases, with 12 bases separating them. CDR3 sequence: CASSMAARVYNEQFF. CDR3 DNA: TGTGCCAGTAGTATGGCGGCGAGGGTCTACAATGAGCAGTTCTTC.